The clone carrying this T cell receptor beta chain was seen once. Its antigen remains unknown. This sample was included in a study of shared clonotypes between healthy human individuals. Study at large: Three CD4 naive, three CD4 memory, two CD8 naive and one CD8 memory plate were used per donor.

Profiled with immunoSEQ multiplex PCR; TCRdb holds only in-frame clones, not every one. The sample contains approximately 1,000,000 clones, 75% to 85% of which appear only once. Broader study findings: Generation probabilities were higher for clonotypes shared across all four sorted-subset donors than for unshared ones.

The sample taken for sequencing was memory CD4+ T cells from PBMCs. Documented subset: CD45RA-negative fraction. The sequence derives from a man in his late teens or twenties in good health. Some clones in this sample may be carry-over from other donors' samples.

CDR3 nucleotides: TGTGCCAGCCTCAGTTCCCACGGGACAGGGCACTACGAGCAGTACTTC. Its protein is CASLSSHGTGHYEQYF. The chain employs TRBV11-2 and TRBJ2-7, with TRBD1 identical over 9 bases. V lost 8 bases, J lost 3 bases, and 14 bases stayed unmatched. The CDR3 runs to 16 residues. Germline lookup yields CDR1 SGHAT and CDR2 FQNNGV.